A selection of T cell receptor beta chains follows, all from one sample in a study of Graves' ophthalmopathy and Graves' hyperthyroidism. MiXCR, run by TCRdb on the multiplex PCR reads, gives a single entry per CDR3 protein. This table has over 500,000 distinct CDR3 sequences, about 20% appearing once. The sample taken for sequencing was peripheral blood. The receptors come from a woman between 18 and 30 years old with stable Graves' hyperthyroidism. Some clones in this sample may be carry-over from other donors' samples. Both conserved end residues are part of each CDR3. The order of the fields is clone size, J gene, D gene, V gene, CDR3 protein, CDR3 DNA. A D gene is named only where the DNA matches it firmly. Clone size is stated in some rows and not others, as once, few, many or a class when expanded.

. | TRBJ2-5 | . | TRBV20-1 | CSARGGREETQYF | TGCAGTGCTAGAGGAGGCAGGGAGGAGACCCAGTACTTC
. | TRBJ1-6 | . | TRBV5-1 | CASSNGVRQDSPLHF | TGCGCCAGCAGCAATGGGGTAAGACAGGATTCACCCCTCCACTTT
many | TRBJ2-5 | . | TRBV7-2 | CASSLVADTPRQYF | TGTGCCAGCAGCTTAGTAGCGGACACACCCCGACAGTACTTC
. | TRBJ2-7 | . | TRBV10-3 | CAIGQGYEQYF | TGTGCCATCGGTCAGGGCTACGAGCAGTACTTC
many | TRBJ1-1 | TRBD1 | TRBV28 | CASRPGGAGGNTEAFF | TGTGCCAGCAGGCCAGGGGGTGCCGGGGGGAACACTGAAGCTTTCTTT
many | TRBJ2-5 | . | TRBV20-1 | CSAGGLETQYF | TGCAGTGCTGGGGGATTAGAGACCCAGTACTTC
few | TRBJ2-1 | . | TRBV6-1 | CASRELNEQFF | TGTGCCAGCAGGGAGCTCAATGAGCAGTTCTTC
few | TRBJ1-1 | . | TRBV30 | CAWRRTVDTEAFF | TGTGCCTGGCGAAGGACAGTAGACACTGAAGCTTTCTTT
few | TRBJ1-2 | . | TRBV3-1 | CASSQGPLTIPDGYTF | TGTGCCAGCAGCCAAGGTCCACTTACCATACCGGATGGCTACACCTTC
many | TRBJ1-1 | . | TRBV20-1 | CSAPQFEGRTEAFF | TGCAGTGCTCCGCAATTTGAGGGGAGGACTGAAGCTTTCTTT
. | TRBJ2-5 | TRBD1 | TRBV27 | CASNRGLQETQYF | TGTGCCAGCAACAGGGGGTTACAAGAGACCCAGTACTTC
many | TRBJ2-5 | TRBD1 | TRBV7-8 | CASSSTPQGATGRETQYF | TGTGCCAGCAGCTCAACCCCACAGGGGGCTACCGGACGAGAGACCCAGTACTTC
. | TRBJ1-1 | TRBD1 | TRBV6-1 | CASTFGQGGTEAFF | TGTGCCAGCACCTTCGGACAGGGAGGGACTGAAGCTTTCTTT
. | TRBJ2-5 | TRBD1 | TRBV6-5 | CASSSFFRDRDQETQYF | TGTGCCAGCAGTTCTTTCTTCCGGGACAGGGACCAAGAGACCCAGTACTTC
many | TRBJ1-6 | TRBD1 | TRBV12-3/TRBV12-4 | CASSLFRDRGLNSPLHF | TGTGCCAGCAGTTTATTCCGAGACAGGGGGTTGAATTCACCCCTCCACTTT
many | TRBJ2-7 | . | TRBV28 | CASSLGRVVYEQYF | TGTGCCAGCAGTTTAGGCAGGGTCGTCTACGAGCAGTACTTC
. | TRBJ2-5 | TRBD1 | TRBV29-1 | CSVEGQARQETQYF | TGCAGCGTTGAGGGACAGGCCCGACAAGAGACCCAGTACTTC
many | TRBJ2-7 | . | TRBV9 | CASSAEEGPYEQYF | TGTGCCAGCAGCGCCGAAGAGGGTCCCTACGAGCAGTACTTC
many | TRBJ2-5 | . | TRBV20-1 | CSARDGRGLETQYF | TGCAGTGCTAGAGATGGGCGGGGGCTCGAGACCCAGTACTTC
many | TRBJ2-2 | . | TRBV12-3/TRBV12-4 | CASRERANTGELFF | TGTGCCAGCAGGGAACGGGCTAACACCGGGGAGCTGTTTTTT
many | TRBJ1-1 | . | TRBV29-1 | CSVQGDTEAFF | TGCAGCGTTCAAGGTGACACTGAAGCTTTCTTT
many | TRBJ2-5 | TRBD1 | TRBV19 | CASSPRDRQQETQYF | TGTGCCAGTAGTCCCCGGGACAGACAACAAGAGACCCAGTACTTC
many | TRBJ1-5 | . | TRBV12-3/TRBV12-4 | CASSKDSSRLEPQHF | TGTGCCAGCAGTAAGGACAGTTCCCGGCTGGAACCCCAGCATTTT
few | TRBJ2-7 | . | TRBV3-1 | CASSQPDTRYEQYF | TGTGCCAGCAGCCAACCCGACACCCGCTACGAGCAGTACTTC
few | TRBJ2-7 | TRBD2 | TRBV18 | CASSPMLGRAGSYEQYF | TGTGCCAGCTCACCAATGTTGGGGAGGGCCGGTAGTTACGAGCAGTACTTC
many | TRBJ2-7 | . | TRBV13 | CASSLHYAGIAYEQYF | TGTGCCAGCAGCTTACATTATGCGGGGATAGCCTACGAGCAGTACTTC
many | TRBJ2-5 | . | TRBV11-2 | CASSFTQQEETQYF | TGTGCCAGCAGCTTCACGCAGCAAGAAGAGACCCAGTACTTC
many | TRBJ1-2 | . | TRBV7-2 | CASSLYNYGYTF | TGTGCCAGCAGCTTGTATAACTATGGCTACACCTTC
many | TRBJ2-2 | . | TRBV7-2 | CASSPLGRRGELFF | TGTGCCAGCAGCCCTCTGGGCCGAAGAGGGGAGCTGTTTTTT
. | TRBJ1-1 | . | TRBV30 | CAWSRAGEVTEAFF | TGTGCCTGGAGTCGGGCAGGGGAGGTGACTGAAGCTTTCTTT
. | TRBJ2-7 | TRBD1 | TRBV28 | CASSGLDRGSDYEQYF | TGTGCCAGCAGTGGACTCGACAGGGGAAGTGATTACGAGCAGTACTTC
many | TRBJ1-1 | . | TRBV2 | CASSVAGLGGNTEAFF | TGTGCCAGCAGTGTGGCCGGACTGGGCGGAAACACTGAAGCTTTCTTT
many | TRBJ2-7 | TRBD1 | TRBV20-1 | CSAEPGQGAYEQYF | TGCAGTGCTGAGCCGGGACAGGGGGCCTACGAGCAGTACTTC